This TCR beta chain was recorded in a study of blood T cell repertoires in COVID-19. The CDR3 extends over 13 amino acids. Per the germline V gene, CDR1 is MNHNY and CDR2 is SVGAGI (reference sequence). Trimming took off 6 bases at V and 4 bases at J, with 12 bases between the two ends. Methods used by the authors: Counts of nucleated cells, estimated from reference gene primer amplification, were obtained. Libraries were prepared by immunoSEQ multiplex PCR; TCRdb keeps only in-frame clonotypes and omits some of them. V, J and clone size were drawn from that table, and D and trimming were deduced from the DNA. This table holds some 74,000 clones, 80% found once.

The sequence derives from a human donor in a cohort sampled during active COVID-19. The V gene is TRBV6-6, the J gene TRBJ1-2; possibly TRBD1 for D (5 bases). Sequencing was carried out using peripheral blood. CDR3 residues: CASSRWQGYGYTF. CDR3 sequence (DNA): TGTGCCAGCAGCCGTTGGCAGGGCTATGGCTACACCTTC.